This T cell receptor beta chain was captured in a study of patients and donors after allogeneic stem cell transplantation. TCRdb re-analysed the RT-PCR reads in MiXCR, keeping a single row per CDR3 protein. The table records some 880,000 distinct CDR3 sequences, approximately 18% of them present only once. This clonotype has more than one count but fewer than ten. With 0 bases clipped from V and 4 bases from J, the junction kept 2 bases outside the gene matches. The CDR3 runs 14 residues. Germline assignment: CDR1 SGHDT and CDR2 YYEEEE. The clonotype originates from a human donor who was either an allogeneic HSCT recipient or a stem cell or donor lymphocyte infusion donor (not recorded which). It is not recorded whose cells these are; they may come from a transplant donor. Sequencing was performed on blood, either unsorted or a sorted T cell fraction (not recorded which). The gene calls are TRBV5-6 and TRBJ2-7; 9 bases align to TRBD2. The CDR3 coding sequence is TGTGCCAGCAGCTTGGTAGCGGGAGAGTACGAGCAGTACTTC. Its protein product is CASSLVAGEYEQYF.